This is a list of T cell receptor beta chains from one sample in a study of blood T cell repertoires in COVID-19. The data were produced by immunoSEQ multiplex PCR, yet TCRdb's version contains in-frame clones alone and is incomplete. The top ten clones hold under 15% of a sample with roughly 180,000 clones, roughly 84% of them seen once. The sequenced material came from PBMCs or T cells enriched from blood (not recorded which). These receptors all come from a woman in her fifties or sixties who had recovered from COVID-19. Each CDR3 is given with its conserved first and last residue. D genes are given only for firm matches. Clone size is shown for a subset of rows, as once, few, many or a class of expanded clone.

size: -
V: TRBV2
J: TRBJ1-1
D: -
CDR3: CASSEAAGLGNTEAFF
DNA: TGTGCCAGCAGTGAAGCCGCGGGGTTAGGGAACACTGAAGCTTTCTTT

size: -
V: TRBV5-1
J: TRBJ2-5
D: TRBD2
CDR3: CASSAGTSEVGTQYF
DNA: TGCGCCAGCAGCGCCGGGACTAGCGAGGTCGGGACCCAGTACTTC

size: -
V: TRBV14
J: TRBJ2-1
D: -
CDR3: CASSQDRGSEQFF
DNA: TGTGCCAGCAGCCAAGATCGCGGGTCGGAGCAGTTCTTC

size: -
V: TRBV12-3/TRBV12-4
J: TRBJ1-1
D: TRBD1
CDR3: CASSRQGTEAFF
DNA: TGTGCCAGCAGCAGACAGGGCACTGAAGCTTTCTTT

size: -
V: TRBV9
J: TRBJ2-5
D: TRBD2
CDR3: CASSAGLVSETQYF
DNA: TGTGCCAGCAGCGCGGGACTAGTGTCAGAGACCCAGTACTTC

size: -
V: TRBV29-1
J: TRBJ2-1
D: TRBD2
CDR3: CSVVSGNSYNEQFF
DNA: TGCAGCGTAGTAAGCGGGAACTCCTACAATGAGCAGTTCTTC

size: -
V: TRBV6-5
J: TRBJ2-7
D: TRBD2
CDR3: CASSYSTGGYEQYF
DNA: TGTGCCAGCAGTTACTCGACGGGGGGCTACGAGCAGTACTTC

size: -
V: TRBV29-1
J: TRBJ1-1
D: -
CDR3: CSGTKGAVDTEAFF
DNA: TGCAGCGGTACAAAAGGGGCGGTAGACACTGAAGCTTTCTTT

size: -
V: TRBV7-2
J: TRBJ2-7
D: TRBD1
CDR3: CASSLSGQGLSYEQYF
DNA: TGTGCCAGCAGCTTATCAGGACAGGGGCTTTCCTACGAGCAGTACTTC

size: -
V: TRBV4-1
J: TRBJ2-3
D: -
CDR3: CASSLGINTDTQYF
DNA: TGCGCCAGCAGCCTCGGGATCAACACAGATACGCAGTATTTT

size: few
V: TRBV10-2
J: TRBJ2-5
D: TRBD2
CDR3: CASSGAGGSWETQYF
DNA: TGCGCCAGCAGTGGGGCGGGAGGGTCGTGGGAGACCCAGTACTTC

size: -
V: TRBV2
J: TRBJ1-2
D: -
CDR3: CASRDYNYGYTF
DNA: TGTGCCAGCAGAGACTATAACTATGGCTACACCTTC

size: -
V: TRBV7-3
J: TRBJ1-3
D: TRBD1
CDR3: CASSLTGGTGNTIYF
DNA: TGTGCCAGCAGCTTAACAGGGGGCACTGGAAACACCATATATTTT

size: few
V: TRBV7-2
J: TRBJ2-7
D: -
CDR3: CASSFFPNRRTYEQYF
DNA: TGTGCCAGCAGCTTTTTTCCCAACAGGCGAACCTACGAGCAGTACTTC

size: -
V: TRBV27
J: TRBJ1-1
D: TRBD1
CDR3: CASSSQGGVRTEAFF
DNA: TGTGCCAGCAGTTCACAGGGGGGAGTACGGACTGAAGCTTTCTTT

size: -
V: TRBV4-1
J: TRBJ1-4
D: TRBD1
CDR3: CASSQGTGDEKLFF
DNA: TGCGCCAGCAGCCAAGGGACAGGAGATGAAAAACTGTTTTTT

size: -
V: TRBV2
J: TRBJ2-7
D: -
CDR3: CASSPGVGEQYF
DNA: TGTGCCAGCAGTCCAGGGGTGGGTGAGCAGTACTTC

size: few
V: TRBV5-1
J: TRBJ1-1
D: -
CDR3: CASSLAGEPTEAFF
DNA: TGCGCCAGCAGCTTGGCCGGGGAGCCCACTGAAGCTTTCTTT

size: -
V: TRBV5-1
J: TRBJ1-1
D: -
CDR3: CASSSTGSGAEAFF
DNA: TGCGCCAGCAGCTCTACCGGGTCAGGGGCCGAAGCTTTCTTT

size: many
V: TRBV4-2
J: TRBJ2-5
D: TRBD2
CDR3: CASSQNSGGVVETQYF
DNA: TGTGCCAGCAGCCAAAATAGCGGGGGGGTTGTTGAGACCCAGTACTTC

size: -
V: TRBV18
J: TRBJ1-3
D: -
CDR3: CASSPPSVRISGNTIYF
DNA: TGTGCCAGCTCACCCCCGAGCGTCCGCATCTCTGGAAACACCATATATTTT

size: -
V: TRBV28
J: TRBJ1-1
D: -
CDR3: CASGGMGLRDTEAFF
DNA: TGTGCCAGCGGGGGAATGGGACTTCGAGACACTGAAGCTTTCTTT

size: -
V: TRBV16
J: TRBJ1-6
D: TRBD1
CDR3: CASSPRDRGRSPLHF
DNA: TGTGCCAGCAGCCCACGGGACAGGGGACGGTCACCCCTCCACTTT

size: few
V: TRBV7-2
J: TRBJ2-5
D: TRBD1
CDR3: CASSITGGVWETQYF
DNA: TGTGCCAGCAGCATAACAGGGGGCGTTTGGGAGACCCAGTACTTC

size: -
V: TRBV18
J: TRBJ2-3
D: -
CDR3: CASSPPSASTDTQYF
DNA: TGTGCCAGCTCACCACCCAGCGCAAGCACAGATACGCAGTATTTT

size: few
V: TRBV12-3/TRBV12-4
J: TRBJ1-1
D: TRBD1
CDR3: CASERQGGTEAFF
DNA: TGTGCCAGCGAGCGACAGGGTGGGACTGAAGCTTTCTTT

size: -
V: TRBV2
J: TRBJ2-1
D: -
CDR3: CASSEVAGLYNEQFF
DNA: TGTGCCAGCAGTGAGGTGGCGGGGCTCTACAATGAGCAGTTCTTC

size: -
V: TRBV15
J: TRBJ2-7
D: -
CDR3: CATSRDKVTGLEQYF
DNA: TGTGCCACCAGCAGAGATAAGGTTACTGGGCTCGAGCAGTACTTC

size: -
V: TRBV11-2
J: TRBJ2-1
D: TRBD2
CDR3: CASSQVAGGNEQFF
DNA: TGTGCCAGCAGCCAGGTAGCGGGGGGCAATGAGCAGTTCTTC

size: once
V: TRBV10-3
J: TRBJ2-1
D: -
CDR3: CAISEPTLSSYNEQFF
DNA: TGTGCCATCAGTGAGCCGACTTTGAGCTCCTACAATGAGCAGTTCTTC